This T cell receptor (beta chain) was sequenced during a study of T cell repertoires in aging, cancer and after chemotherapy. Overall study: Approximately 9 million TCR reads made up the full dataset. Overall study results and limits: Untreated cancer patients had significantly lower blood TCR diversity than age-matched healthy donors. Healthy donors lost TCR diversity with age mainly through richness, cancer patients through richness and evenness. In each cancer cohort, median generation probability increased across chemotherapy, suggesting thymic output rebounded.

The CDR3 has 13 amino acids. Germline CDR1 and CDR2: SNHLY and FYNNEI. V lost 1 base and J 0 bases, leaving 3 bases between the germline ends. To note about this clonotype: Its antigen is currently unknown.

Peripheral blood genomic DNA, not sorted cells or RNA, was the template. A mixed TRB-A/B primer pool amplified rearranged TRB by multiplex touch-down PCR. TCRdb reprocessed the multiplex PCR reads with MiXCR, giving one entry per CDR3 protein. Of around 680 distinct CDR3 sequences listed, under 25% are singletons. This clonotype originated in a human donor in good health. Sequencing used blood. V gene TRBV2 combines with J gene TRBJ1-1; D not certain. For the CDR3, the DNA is TGTGCCAGCAGTGAAGGGCTGAACACTGAAGCTTTCTTT. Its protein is CASSEGLNTEAFF.